This T cell receptor (beta chain) was documented in a study of graft-versus-host responses after intestinal transplantation. For the study at large: Isolated intestinal, liver-intestinal, or multivisceral transplants had been given to the recipients. Uniformly, recipients were administered anti-thymocyte globulin induction with subsequent tacrolimus and steroids for about 3 years.

Sequencing was performed with immunoSEQ multiplex PCR; in TCRdb, only in-frame clones are kept and a portion is missing. The sample includes 99,000 or so clones, roughly 92% of them seen just once. For this clone: Its matching antigen is unknown.

Overall study results and limits: Allograft clonal ratios (graft-versus-host to host-versus-graft) were high in patients who had graft-donor T cell macrochimerism. Investigators detected GvH clones in recipient marrow, with some emerging earlier in ileum or blood.

The sequences come from unstimulated CD8+ T cells sorted from spleen or lymph node cells, collected before transplant. The receptor was isolated from a human donor who was the organ donor for an intestinal transplant.

The CDR3: CASSGGLDNDEQFF. DNA for the CDR3: TGTGCCAGCAGTGGGGGACTAGATAACGATGAGCAGTTCTTC. The gene calls are TRBV6-1 and TRBJ2-1; 8 nucleotides agree with TRBD2. The germline gives CDR1 MNHNS, CDR2 SASEGT. The CDR3 length is 14 residues. Trimming at V came to 4 bases and at J to 8 bases, leaving 7 bases not matched to a gene.